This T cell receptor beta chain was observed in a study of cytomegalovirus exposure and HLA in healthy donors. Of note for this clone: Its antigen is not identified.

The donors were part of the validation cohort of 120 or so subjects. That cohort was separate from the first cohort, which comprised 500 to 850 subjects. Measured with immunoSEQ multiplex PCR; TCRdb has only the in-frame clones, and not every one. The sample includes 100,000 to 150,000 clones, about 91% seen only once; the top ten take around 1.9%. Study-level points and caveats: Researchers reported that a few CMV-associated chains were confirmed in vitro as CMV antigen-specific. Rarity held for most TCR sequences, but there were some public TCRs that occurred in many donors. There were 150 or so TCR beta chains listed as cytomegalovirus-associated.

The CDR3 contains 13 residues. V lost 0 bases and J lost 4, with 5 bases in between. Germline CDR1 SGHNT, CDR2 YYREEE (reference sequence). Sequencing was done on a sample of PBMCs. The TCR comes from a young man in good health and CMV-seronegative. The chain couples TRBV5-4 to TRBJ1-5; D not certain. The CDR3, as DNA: TGTGCCAGCAGCTTGGACCGGAATCAGCCCCAGCATTTT. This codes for CASSLDRNQPQHF.